Listed here are 30 T cell receptor beta chains from one sample, sequenced in a study of Graves' ophthalmopathy and Graves' hyperthyroidism. Amplification of TCR beta CDR3 regions used RNA transcripts. An initial RT-PCR round employing HTBI primers preceded a second-round multiplex PCR. In TCRdb, the multiplex PCR reads were re-called with MiXCR into one record per CDR3 protein. This sample has hundreds of thousands of distinct CDR3 sequences, with about 24% found just once. The sequencing sample was made of peripheral blood. The source of these receptors is a woman younger than 30 with stable Graves' hyperthyroidism. Some clones in this sample may be carry-over from other donors' samples.

This clonotype has just a few counts. This CDR3 fails to terminate in the conserved phenylalanine or tryptophan, so it likely reflects a read error. The rearrangement links TRBV2 to TRBJ2-5, with 10 bases fitting TRBD2. After removal of 3 bases from V and 5 bases from J, the junction contained 3 bases not matched to a gene. This CDR3 comprises 14 residues. The germline V gene has CDR1 SNHLY and CDR2 FYNNEI. The CDR3, as DNA: TGTGCCAGCAGTGATAGCGGGGGGAGGGAGACCCAGTACTCC. Protein product: CASSDSGGRETQYS.

This clonotype has a count of ten or more. This chain connects TRBV12-3 or TRBV12-4 to TRBJ1-2, with 12 bases aligning to TRBD1. V lost 6 bases to trimming and J lost 6 bases; unmatched junction nucleotides: 8. This CDR3 has 15 residues. The CDR3 loop reads CASSTPGTGGNGYTF. CDR3 nucleotide sequence: TGTGCCAGCAGCACACCTGGGACAGGGGGCAATGGCTACACCTTC.

The sample holds many counts of this clonotype. V gene TRBV9 combines with J gene TRBJ2-7; 7 bases are shared with TRBD1. V gave up 3 bases and J gave up 2 bases; unmatched junction bases: 5. CDR3 size: 14 residues. In germline, CDR1 is SGDLS, CDR2 YYNGEE. CDR3 nucleotide sequence: TGTGCCAGCAGCGCAACCGACAGGGCCTACGAGCAGTACTTC. The encoded protein is CASSATDRAYEQYF.

This clonotype occurred many times. The J gene is TRBJ1-1, the V gene TRBV15; D is unresolved. The CDR3 spans 12 residues. With 3 bases removed from V and 6 bases from J, the gap between germline ends came to 8 bases. The germline CDR1 and CDR2 sequences are LNHNV and YYDKDF (reference sequence). The CDR3 sequence is CATSSSRAEAFF. CDR3 DNA sequence: TGTGCCACCAGCAGTTCTCGGGCTGAAGCTTTCTTT.

This clonotype has at least ten counts. The rearrangement joins TRBV28 to TRBJ1-6, with 11 bases matching TRBD1. This CDR3 is built from 15 residues. Trimming at V came to 5 bases and at J to 9 bases, leaving 6 bases not matched to a gene. Germline values: CDR1 MDHEN, CDR2 SYDVKM. The CDR3 DNA sequence: TGTGCCAGCAGTCCCGCGGGACAGGGGGTTTCACCCCTCCACTTT. Encoded protein: CASSPAGQGVSPLHF.

The chain carries TRBV13 and TRBJ1-2, with D uncertain. Germline CDR1 PRHDT, CDR2 FYEKMQ (reference sequence). This CDR3 is 17 amino acids long. Trimming took 0 bases from V and 2 from J, leaving 16 bases between them. The CDR3 bases are TGTGCCAGCAGCTTAGGGGCACTTCAAGGAGGGAACTATGGCTACACCTTC. The encoded protein is CASSLGALQGGNYGYTF. Combining the CDR3 with reference TRBV13 and TRBJ1-2 gives the whole variable domain AAGVIQSPRHLIKEKRETATLKCYPIPRHDTVYWYQQGPGQDPQFLISFYEKMQSDKGSIPDRFSAQQFSDYHSELNMSSLELGDSALYFCASSLGALQGGNYGYTFGSGTRLTVV.

This clonotype was picked up many times. The CDR3 bases are TGTGCCAGCAGCCCTCGGGGGGGGTACCAAGAGACCCAGTACTTC. Amino acid sequence: CASSPRGGYQETQYF. The chain joins TRBV6-8 to TRBJ2-5; 8 bases align to TRBD2. The V gene's germline CDR1 is MNHGY and CDR2 SAAAGT. The CDR3 is 15 residues long. After removal of 6 bases from V and 0 bases from J, the junction contained 6 bases not matched to a gene.

V and J are TRBV4-3 and TRBJ1-2, with D unresolved. The CDR3 sequence is 14 residues long. Per the germline V gene, CDR1 is LGHNA and CDR2 is YSLEER. V shed 0 bases and J shed 8 bases, with 13 bases lying between them. In nucleotides, the CDR3 is TGCGCCAGCAGCCAAGATTTCGGGGAAGACGGCTACACCTTC. As protein: CASSQDFGEDGYTF.

In its sample, this clonotype was seen many times. The chain has TRBV12-3 or TRBV12-4 and TRBJ2-7, with D unclear. The V and J ends lost 7 bases and 3 bases respectively, with 19 bases between them. The CDR3 is 15 residues long. CDR3 coding DNA: TGTGCCAGCACCTCATCTGGGTTATTACACTACGAGCAGTACTTC. It encodes CASTSSGLLHYEQYF.

This clonotype appeared many times. The CDR3 nucleotides read TGTGCCAGCAGCTTAAGCAGGGGGGAGACCCAGTACTTC. It yields the protein CASSLSRGETQYF. The V call is TRBV7-9, the J call TRBJ2-5; 7 nucleotides line up with TRBD1. The V gene end was trimmed by 2 bases and the J gene end by 5 bases; junction bases not matched to a gene: 2. Germline CDR1 is SEHNR and CDR2 is FQNEAQ (reference sequence). CDR3 length: 13 amino acids.

This clonotype was counted ten times or more. The CDR3 reads CASSRVQGGGGYTF. CDR3 DNA: TGTGCCAGCAGCCGAGTACAGGGGGGTGGTGGCTACACCTTC. The chain joins TRBV5-6 to TRBJ1-2, with 8 bases fitting TRBD1. After removal of 4 bases from V and 7 bases from J, the junction contained 9 bases not matched to a gene. There are 14 residues in the CDR3. Germline V CDR1 and CDR2: SGHDT, YYEEEE.

This clonotype was found many times. The V and J genes are TRBV6-5 and TRBJ1-1; tentatively, D is TRBD1 (5 bases). V lost 6 bases and J lost 2, with 13 bases in between. CDR1 MNHEY and CDR2 SVGAGI come from the germline V gene. There are 14 residues in the CDR3. The CDR3 region has the DNA TGTGCCAGCAGCTCCCCGGGACGAAACACTGAAGCTTTCTTT. It codes for CASSSPGRNTEAFF.

This clonotype was detected ten times or more. The junction shows a germline mismatch at one end, possibly a read error. The gene calls are TRBV2 and TRBJ1-5, with D hard to call. The CDR3 has 16 residues. Looked up from germline, CDR1 is SNHLY and CDR2 is FYNNEI. The CDR3 nucleotides read TGTGCCAGCACTGAAGGTGGACGGTTGGTGGGGCAGCCCCAGCATTTT. The encoded protein is CASTEGGRLVGQPQHF.

This clonotype has a count of ten or more. Just one base apart from a much larger clone, this may be a read error. V gene TRBV27 combines with J gene TRBJ2-7; D could derive from TRBD1 or TRBD2 (5 bases each). The germline V gene encodes CDR1 MNHEY and CDR2 SMNVEV (reference sequence). The CDR3 runs to 13 residues. CDR3 bases: TGTGCCAGCAGTTCGGGACGGGGCTACGAGCTGTACTTC. Protein: CASSSGRGYELYF.

This clonotype was counted ten times or more. J is TRBJ1-1 and V is TRBV12-3 or TRBV12-4; the D is unclear. CDR3 length equals 15 residues. The V end was cut by 6 bases, the J end by 0 bases, with 14 bases between. This CDR3 reads CASRTHQAMNTEAFF. CDR3 coding DNA: TGTGCCAGCAGGACCCATCAGGCGATGAACACTGAAGCTTTCTTT.

The chain uses TRBV3-1 and TRBJ2-5; D is ambiguous. Trimming left V 8 bases short and J 4 bases short, with 17 bases between. In germline, CDR1 is LGHDT, CDR2 YNNKEL (reference sequence). This CDR3 region has 14 residues. CDR3 sequence (DNA): TGTGCCAGCGCCTCCTTGGGGTTTGGAGAGACCCAGTACTTC. It codes for CASASLGFGETQYF.

In this sample, this clonotype turned up many times. The chain employs TRBV9 and TRBJ1-6; D unresolved. V lost 4 bases, J lost 7 bases, and 6 bases lay in between. CDR1 and CDR2 from the germline V gene are SGDLS and YYNGEE. The CDR3 runs 12 residues. CDR3: CASSSSNSPLHF. The CDR3 DNA reads TGTGCCAGCAGCTCCTCCAATTCACCCCTCCACTTT. Full variable domain (remainder filled in from reference TRBV9 and TRBJ1-6): DSGVTQTPKHLITATGQRVTLRCSPRSGDLSVYWYQQSLDQGLQFLIQYYNGEERAKGNILERFSAQQFPDLHSELNLSSLELGDSALYFCASSSSNSPLHFGNGTRLTVT.

This clonotype was seen repeatedly, ten times or more. The chain employs TRBV20-1 and TRBJ2-7; 11 nucleotides line up with TRBD2. Germline V gene sequence: CDR1 DFQATT, CDR2 SNEGSKA (reference sequence). CDR3 size: 18 residues. Trimming removed 6 bases from V and 0 bases from J; junction bases left unmatched: 16. The CDR3 protein is CSAPVSLAGGRASYEQYF. The CDR3 bases are TGCAGTGCCCCGGTTTCCCTAGCGGGGGGTCGAGCCTCCTACGAGCAGTACTTC.

This clonotype was observed many times. This sequence joins TRBV9 and TRBJ2-6; 11 bases map to TRBD2. The V and J ends lost 6 bases and 3 bases, in that order; junction bases with no gene match: 5. Germline-derived CDR1 and CDR2 are SGDLS and YYNGEE. This CDR3 is 16 amino acids long. The DNA for the CDR3 is TGTGCCAGCACTAGCGGGGGGACCTATGGGGCCAACGTCCTGACTTTC. This codes for CASTSGGTYGANVLTF.

The V and J genes are TRBV4-2 and TRBJ2-7, with D hard to call. The CDR3 extends over 13 amino acids. CDR1 is LGHNA, CDR2 YNFKEQ, per germline. V lost 6 bases and J lost 2, with 11 bases in between. The CDR3 DNA follows: TGTGCCAGCAGTTTTACCGTTACCTACGAGCAGTACTTC. It codes for CASSFTVTYEQYF.

This sequence joins TRBV12-5 and TRBJ2-7; the D gene is possibly TRBD1 (6 bases). The CDR3 covers 17 residues. Germline V CDR1 and CDR2: LGHNT, FRNRAP. V lost 2 bases to trimming and J lost 0 bases, with 17 bases between them. This CDR3 reads CASGLQPGHIYSYEQYF. The CDR3 region has the DNA TGTGCTAGTGGTTTGCAGCCGGGACACATTTACTCCTACGAGCAGTACTTC. The full variable domain, its missing parts supplied by reference TRBV12-5 and TRBJ2-7, is DARVTQTPRHKVTEMGQEVTMRCQPILGHNTVFWYRQTMMQGLELLAYFRNRAPLDDSGMPKDRFSAEMPDATLATLKIQPSEPRDSAVYFCASGLQPGHIYSYEQYFGPGTRLTVT.

This clonotype has a count of ten or more. This chain links TRBV12-3 or TRBV12-4 with TRBJ2-2; possible D gene TRBD2, 5 bases. This CDR3 has 11 residues. Deletions cut 10 bases from V and 6 bases from J, with 9 bases between. The CDR3 DNA reads as TGTGCCACCTCGAGGGCCGGGGAGCTGTTTTTT. Amino acid sequence: CATSRAGELFF.

The table lists this clonotype with many counts. This chain links TRBV4-1 with TRBJ1-1; unclear D gene. The CDR3 loop spans 16 amino acids. V was shortened by 3 bases and J by 5 bases, with 19 bases between the two germline ends. Germline V CDR1 and CDR2: MGHRA, YSYEKL. CDR3 in amino acids: CASSQATKRLWTEAFF. CDR3 nucleotides: TGCGCCAGCAGCCAGGCTACCAAGAGACTTTGGACTGAAGCTTTCTTT.

V and J are TRBV2 and TRBJ2-7; D may be TRBD1 (6 bases). The ends were cut back, 6 bases at V and 11 bases at J, with 20 bases in the middle. Germline V lookup: CDR1 SNHLY, CDR2 FYNNEI. This CDR3 is built from 13 residues. The CDR3 nucleotides read TGTGCCAGCAGCAAGACAGGACCTACGAGCAAGTACTTC. As protein: CASSKTGPTSKYF.

Ten or more counts support this clonotype. A much larger clone lies a single base off, so this may be a read error. The chain joins TRBV30 to TRBJ1-1; TRBD1 might be the D (6 bases). The V end was cut by 1 base, the J end by 1 base, with 7 bases between. CDR1 is GTSNPN and CDR2 is SVGIG in the germline V gene (reference sequence). The CDR3 extends over 13 amino acids. The CDR3, as DNA: TGTGCCTGGAGTGGACAGGCGAACACTGAAGCTTTCTTT. It translates to CAWSGQANTEAFF.

This clonotype was seen ten or more times. The chain combines TRBV2 with TRBJ2-5, with TRBD2 identical over 7 bases. J gave up 2 bases and V 5 bases, and 8 bases lay outside the gene matches. In germline, CDR1 is SNHLY, CDR2 FYNNEI. The CDR3 sequence is 15 residues long. CDR3: CASSSPTSVQETQYF. The CDR3 DNA is TGTGCCAGCAGTTCCCCAACTAGCGTTCAAGAGACCCAGTACTTC. Full variable domain (outside the CDR3, taken from reference TRBV2 and TRBJ2-5): EPEVTQTPSHQVTQMGQEVILRCVPISNHLYFYWYRQILGQKVEFLVSFYNNEISEKSEIFDDQFSVERPDGSNFTLKIRSTKLEDSAMYFCASSSPTSVQETQYFGPGTRLLVL.

This clonotype showed up many times. V is TRBV5-1 and J is TRBJ1-5; no definite D call. Between the trimmed V and J ends, which lost 4 bases and 2 bases, there was a span of 7 bases. The CDR3 sequence is 13 residues long. Germline V lookup: CDR1 SGHRS, CDR2 YFSETQ. CDR3 protein: CASSRAGNQPQHF. The DNA of the CDR3 is TGCGCCAGCAGCAGAGCCGGCAATCAGCCCCAGCATTTT.

The V and J genes are TRBV28 and TRBJ2-5; D perhaps matches TRBD2 (6 bases). The CDR3 has 15 amino acids. The germline V gene encodes CDR1 MDHEN and CDR2 SYDVKM. The V end lost 1 base, the J end lost 5 bases, and 14 bases lay between the germline ends. The CDR3 loop is CASSLFQGRGETQYF. CDR3 in DNA: TGTGCCAGCAGTTTATTCCAGGGCCGGGGGGAGACCCAGTACTTC.

This chain uses TRBV11-2 with TRBJ1-3, with unresolved D. The CDR3 runs 14 residues. Germline V gene sequence: CDR1 SGHAT, CDR2 FQNNGV. V gave up 5 bases and J gave up 0 bases, with 8 bases separating them. The CDR3 DNA is TGTGCCAGCAGCGGCCAGAGCTCTGGAAACACCATATATTTT. It specifies CASSGQSSGNTIYF. Full variable domain (remainder filled in from reference TRBV11-2 and TRBJ1-3): EAGVAQSPRYKIIEKRQSVAFWCNPISGHATLYWYQQILGQGPKLLIQFQNNGVVDDSQLPKDRFSAERLKGVDSTLKIQPAKLEDSAVYLCASSGQSSGNTIYFGEGSWLTVV.

V usage is TRBV20-1 and J usage is TRBJ2-5; unclear D gene. V was clipped by 6 bases and J by 2 bases, with 16 bases between them. The CDR3 consists of 14 residues. Germline CDR1 reads DFQATT; CDR2 reads SNEGSKA (reference sequence). The CDR3 DNA is TGCAGTGCCGTGATTCCTCGCGGACAAGAGACCCAGTACTTC. This sequence encodes CSAVIPRGQETQYF.